This T cell receptor (beta chain) emerged from a study of cytomegalovirus exposure and HLA in healthy donors. V lost 4 bases and J lost 6, with 10 bases in between. CDR1 LNHNV and CDR2 YYDKDF come from the germline V gene (reference sequence). This CDR3 contains 13 residues. Points on this clone: Its antigen is undetermined.

60 Vbeta and 13 Jbeta primers were used in PCR. TCRdb's table, derived via immunoSEQ multiplex PCR, lists solely in-frame clones and lacks some. The table includes about 150,000 clones, around 80% detected once. Study-wide points: Later on, an analysis showed TCR association rates differing by HLA locus, with DRB1 the most and HLA-C the fewest. The authors later found HLA-associated TCR beta chains more clonally expanded than equally common others. Donors belonging to an Asian-associated ancestry cluster reportedly showed fewer N-insertions in productive TCRs than the 666-donor mean, according to what a later analysis found.

This TCR was sampled from a young man in good health and CMV-seronegative. The source material was PBMCs. The chain joins TRBV15 to TRBJ2-4; possibly TRBD2 for D (6 bases). The CDR3 DNA follows: TGTGCCACCAGCAATCGGGGGATAAACATTCAGTACTTC. Protein sequence: CATSNRGINIQYF.